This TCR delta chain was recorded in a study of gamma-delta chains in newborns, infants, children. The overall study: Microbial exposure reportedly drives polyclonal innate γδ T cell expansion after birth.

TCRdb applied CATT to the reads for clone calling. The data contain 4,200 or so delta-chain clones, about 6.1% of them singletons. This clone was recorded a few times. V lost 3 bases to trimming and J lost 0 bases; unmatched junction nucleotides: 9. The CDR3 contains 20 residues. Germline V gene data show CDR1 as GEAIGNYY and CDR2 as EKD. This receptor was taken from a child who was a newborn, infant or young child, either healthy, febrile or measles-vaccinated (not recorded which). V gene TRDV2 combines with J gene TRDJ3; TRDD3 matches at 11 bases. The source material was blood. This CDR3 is CACDALLGDIPSWDTRQMFF. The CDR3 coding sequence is TGTGCCTGTGACGCCTTACTGGGGGATATCCCCTCCTGGGACACCCGACAGATGTTTTTC.